This T cell receptor (beta chain) comes out of a study of blood T cell repertoires in COVID-19. Study in general: The origin of the acute and convalescent COVID-19 samples was the United States, Italy and Spain. Sources were T cells, B-cell-depleted T cells, or PBMCs; the material itself was cDNA or gDNA.

Original processing notes: Nucleated cell number was recorded as an estimate derived from reference gene primer amplification. Here immunoSEQ multiplex PCR was the method, and the copy in TCRdb shows in-frame clones only, minus some. D and trimming were read from the DNA, whereas the V and J calls and clone size are those reported in that table. Found here are some 150,000 clones, roughly 85% of them singletons; the top ten hold 8%. The germline CDR1 and CDR2 sequences are SGHTA and FQGNSA. J lost 7 bases, V lost 3 bases, and 6 bases had no gene match. The CDR3 extends over 14 amino acids. The Seattle patients, enrolled during active infection, were followed longitudinally.

This sequence joins TRBV7-2 and TRBJ1-5; 7 bases agree with TRBD1. The sequencing input was peripheral blood. The receptor was isolated from a woman aged 55-69 years with COVID-19, enrolled during active disease. The CDR3 nucleotides read TGTGCCAGCAGCTTTGACAGGGTAGGACAGCCCCAGCATTTT. It is translated as CASSFDRVGQPQHF.